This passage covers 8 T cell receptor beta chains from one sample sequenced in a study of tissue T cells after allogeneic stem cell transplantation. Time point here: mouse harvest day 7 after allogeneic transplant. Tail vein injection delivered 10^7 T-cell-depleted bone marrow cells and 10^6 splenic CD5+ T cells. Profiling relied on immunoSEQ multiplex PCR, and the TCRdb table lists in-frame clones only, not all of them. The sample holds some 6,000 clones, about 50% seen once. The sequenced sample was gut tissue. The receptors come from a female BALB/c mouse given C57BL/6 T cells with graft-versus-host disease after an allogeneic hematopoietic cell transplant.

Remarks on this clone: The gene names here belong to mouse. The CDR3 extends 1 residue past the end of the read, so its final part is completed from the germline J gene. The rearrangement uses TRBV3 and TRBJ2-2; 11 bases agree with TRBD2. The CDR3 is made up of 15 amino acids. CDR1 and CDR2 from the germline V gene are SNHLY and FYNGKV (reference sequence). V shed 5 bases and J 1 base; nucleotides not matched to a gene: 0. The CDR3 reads CASSGLGGNTGQLYF. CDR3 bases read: TGTGCCAGCAGCGGACTGGGGGGAAACACCGGGCAGCTCTAC.

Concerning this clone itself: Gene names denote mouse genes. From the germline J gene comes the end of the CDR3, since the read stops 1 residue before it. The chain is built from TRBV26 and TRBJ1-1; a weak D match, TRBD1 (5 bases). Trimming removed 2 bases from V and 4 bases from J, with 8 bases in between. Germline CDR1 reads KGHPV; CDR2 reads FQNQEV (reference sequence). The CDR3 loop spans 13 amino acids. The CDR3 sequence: CASSLRGATEVFF. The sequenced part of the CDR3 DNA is TGTGCCAGCAGTCTGAGGGGAGCCACAGAAGTCTTC. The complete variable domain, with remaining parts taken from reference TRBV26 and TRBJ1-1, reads NSKVIQTPRYLVKGQGQKAKMRCIPEKGHPVVFWYQQNKNNEFKFLINFQNQEVLQQIDMTEKRFSAECPSNSPCSLEIQSSEAGDSALYLCASSLRGATEVFFGKGTRLTVV.

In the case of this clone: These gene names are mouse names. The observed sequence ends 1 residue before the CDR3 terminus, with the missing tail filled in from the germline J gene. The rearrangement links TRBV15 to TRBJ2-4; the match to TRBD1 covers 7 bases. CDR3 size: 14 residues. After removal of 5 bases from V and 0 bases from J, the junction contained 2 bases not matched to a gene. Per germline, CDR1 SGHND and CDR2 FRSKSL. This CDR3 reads CASSRDSSQNTLYF. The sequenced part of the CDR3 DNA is TGTGCCAGCAGTCGGGACAGTAGTCAAAACACCTTGTAC.

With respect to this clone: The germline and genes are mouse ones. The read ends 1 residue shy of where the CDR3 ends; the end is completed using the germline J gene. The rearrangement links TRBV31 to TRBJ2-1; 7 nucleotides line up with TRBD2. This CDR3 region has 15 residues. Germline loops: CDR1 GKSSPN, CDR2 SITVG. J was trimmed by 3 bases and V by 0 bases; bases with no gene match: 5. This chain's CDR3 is CAWSLVGGFYAEQFF. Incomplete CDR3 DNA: TGTGCCTGGAGTCTAGTTGGGGGGTTCTATGCTGAGCAGTTC. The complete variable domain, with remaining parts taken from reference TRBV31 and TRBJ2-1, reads AQTIHQWPVAEIKAVGSPLSLGCTIKGKSSPNLYWYWQATGGTLQQLFYSITVGQVESVVQLNLSASRPKDDQFILSTEKLLLSHSGFYLCAWSLVGGFYAEQFFGPGTRLTVL.

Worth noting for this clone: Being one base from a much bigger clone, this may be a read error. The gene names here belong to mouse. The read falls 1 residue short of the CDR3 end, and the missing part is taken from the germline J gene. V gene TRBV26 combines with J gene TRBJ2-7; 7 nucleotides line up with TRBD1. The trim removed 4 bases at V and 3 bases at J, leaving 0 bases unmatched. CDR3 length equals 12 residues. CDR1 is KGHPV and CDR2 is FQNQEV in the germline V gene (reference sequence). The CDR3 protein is CASSRDSYEQYF. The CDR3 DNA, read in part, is TGTGCCAGCAGTCGGGACAGCTATGAACAGTAC.

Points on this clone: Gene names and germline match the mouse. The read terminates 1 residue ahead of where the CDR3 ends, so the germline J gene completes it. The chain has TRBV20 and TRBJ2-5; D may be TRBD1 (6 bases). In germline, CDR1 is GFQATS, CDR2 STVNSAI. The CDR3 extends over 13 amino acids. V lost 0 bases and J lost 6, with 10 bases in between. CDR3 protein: CGARDRGGDTQYF. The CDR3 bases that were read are TGTGGTGCTAGGGACAGGGGAGGGGACACCCAGTAC.

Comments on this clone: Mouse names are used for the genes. CDR3 sequence: CASSGQANTEVFF. The sequenced CDR3 bases are TGTGCAAGCAGCGGACAAGCAAACACAGAAGTCTTC. This chain links TRBV16 with TRBJ1-1; TRBD1 is a possible D gene (5 bases). The CDR3 end falls 1 residue outside the read, so it is completed with the germline J gene. Germline-derived CDR1 and CDR2 are SGHSA and FRNQAP. The CDR3 is 13 amino acids. Trimming pared 5 bases from V and 0 bases from J, leaving 7 bases between. The full variable domain, completed using reference TRBV16 and TRBJ1-1, is NAGVIQTPRHKVTGKGQEATLWCEPISGHSAVFWYRQTIVQGLEFLTYFRNQAPIDDSGMPKERFSAQMPNQSHSTLKIQSTQPQDSAVYLCASSGQANTEVFFGKGTRLTVV.

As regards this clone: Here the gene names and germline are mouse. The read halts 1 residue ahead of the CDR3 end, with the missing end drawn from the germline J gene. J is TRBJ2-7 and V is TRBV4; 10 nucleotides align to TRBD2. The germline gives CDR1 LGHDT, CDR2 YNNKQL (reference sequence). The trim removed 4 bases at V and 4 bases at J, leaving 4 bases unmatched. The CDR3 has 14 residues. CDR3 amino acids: CASSSWTGGYEQYF. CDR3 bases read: TGTGCCAGCAGCTCCTGGACTGGGGGATATGAACAGTAC.